This T cell receptor beta chain was identified in a study of cytomegalovirus exposure and HLA in healthy donors (dated 2017 in TCRdb). The study in broad terms: In an earlier analysis of some 610 of the donors, 276 Gb of sequence data and 90 million to 120 million unique TCR beta sequences from 180 million or so T cells were reported. Around 320 gigabases of sequencing data and 70 million to 85 million unique TCR sequences were included in an early release covering over 600 HLA-typed donors. Of the roughly 400 genotyped donors, approximately 80% were placed in the genetic ancestry cluster associated with self-reported Caucasian donors. The study aimed to test whether signatures of past pathogen exposure could be identified by cataloging public T cell receptors. The study profiled the T cell repertoires of approximately 700 subjects by immunosequencing and related them to cytomegalovirus serostatus. In addition to the first cohort of roughly 700 subjects, a separate validation cohort of under 150 different subjects was used. To predict cytomegalovirus infection status, the study brought together high-throughput TCR immunosequencing, statistical association of individual TCRs with disease status, and machine learning. In a later analysis, previously published TCR beta repertoires from about 670 donors were re-analyzed and high-resolution HLA genotyping was added so that TCR occurrence patterns could be studied. Rather than using new phenotypic data, the later analysis identified candidate immune exposures from TCR beta sequences and from how often those sequences occurred across donors. In an earlier analysis of roughly 600 of the donors, high-throughput TCR beta sequencing was used to judge whether each TCR beta V gene segment behaved as functional or pseudogenic. Donor age, sex, ethnicity and CMV serostatus were collected together with the repertoire data. In a later genetic analysis, genome-wide SNP genotypes for 398 of the 666 donors were used, and that subset was treated as a discovery cohort. Every repertoire in the discovery cohort had been generated on one and the same sequencing platform. Both class I and class II loci were covered by HLA typing, at four-digit resolution. Typing coverage varied by locus: roughly 629-630 donors for A, B, C, DRB1 and DQB1; about 520 for DQA1; approximately 570 for DPA1; 400 to 480 for DPB1. Five DR-DQ haplotypes were treated as single units for association and clustering because of strong linkage in the cohort. Among 398 genotyped donors of the cohort, an average of roughly 240,000 unique TCR beta nucleotide sequences were sequenced per donor, roughly a sixth of them non-productive. The paper as a whole reports these results and caveats: A later analysis reported that several top co-occurrence clusters appeared linked to parvovirus B19, influenza, CMV and Epstein-Barr virus. The cohort was sequenced for TCR beta chains only, and without alpha or paired-chain data the features that could be detected were limited. A later analysis found that HLA-associated TCR beta chains were more clonally expanded and had lower generation probabilities than equally common non-associated chains. Cytomegalovirus status was reported to be diagnosed by the classifier with high specificity and sensitivity in both the original and validation cohorts. The sequencing pipeline was judged likely to have produced a cluster of highly shared sequence variants as a technical artifact. A later genetic analysis associated a missense DCLRE1C variant with V-gene and J-gene trimming of TCR beta chains, and an independent cohort replicated the association. Sequencing depth was assumed to be roughly uniform across donors in the presence/absence analyses, though that assumption may not hold. In vitro tests confirmed that three of the cytomegalovirus-associated TCR beta chains recognize cytomegalovirus antigens. The 87-base-pair reads could not distinguish some IMGT-functional V segments, including TRBV6-2 and TRBV6-3, so those segments were excluded. The study gave a list of around 170 TCR beta chains associated with cytomegalovirus. A later analysis found that most CMV-associated TCR beta chains appeared HLA-restricted, with HLA associations seemingly driven largely by CMV exposure. CMV serostatus was the only immune exposure information available for the cohort. While some public TCRs were present in many individuals, most TCR sequences turned up only very rarely across donors. When HLA alleles, especially DR and DQ, strongly co-occurred, TCR associations were difficult to assign to individual alleles. Specific HLA alleles were associated with 15,000 to 20,000 TCR beta sequences at a false discovery rate of 0.05 in a later analysis. In an earlier analysis of 587 of the donors, most TCR beta V segments appeared in productive rearrangements about 90% or about 30% of the time, broadly matching IMGT annotations. In a later analysis, TCR association rates were found to vary across HLA loci, with the most associated TCRs seen for DRB1 alleles and the fewest for HLA-C alleles. A later genetic analysis reported fewer N-insertions in productive TCRs among donors in an Asian-associated ancestry cluster than the approximately 700-donor mean. Linkage disequilibrium might explain the correlated functional status among segregating V segments, but an unknown experimental factor could not be ruled out. Because counts were too low, about 18 rarely observed V segments, including chromosome 9 orphons, were left out of the earlier analysis of a few hundred of the donors. The authors suggested that the approach could potentially be generalized to other disease states and immunological phenotypes. Because HLA typing was unavailable for some donors at each locus, only the typed subset was used in association tests. A further reported finding was that TCR beta sequences accurately predicted the HLA-A and HLA-B alleles for most subjects in the first cohort.

For this chain, trimming is 4 bases at the V end and 0 bases at the J end, and the number of junction bases without a gene match is 3. CDR1 and CDR2 are read off the germline V gene (reference sequence) as SGHNT and YYREEE. From the cysteine through the phenylalanine, the CDR3 covers 14 amino acids. The CDR3 DNA has 42 bases and is translated from base 1. The library was prepared using the immunoSEQ multiplex PCR assay. The multiplex PCR relied on a mix of 60 forward primers for TCR Vbeta segments and 13 reverse primers for TCR Jbeta segments. The CDR3 region of rearranged TCR beta genes was amplified from genomic DNA by a multiplex PCR assay. Amplified TCR beta libraries were sequenced as 87-base-pair reads on the Illumina HiSeq System. In the paper's pipeline: In a later analysis, tens of millions of unique TCR beta chains were counted across the 500 to 850 repertoires, and about 9.9 million of these chains were shared by at least two donors. A nearest-neighbor algorithm error-corrected the raw reads and collapsed the reads into unique sequences, merging closely related sequences to remove PCR and sequencing errors. V, D and J gene segments were assigned by aligning CDR3 sequences to IMGT reference sequences. Each retained sequence needed at least a six-nucleotide match to both a V gene segment and a J gene segment. A rearrangement counted as productive if the CDR3 had no stop codons and remained in frame with V and J, and every other rearrangement counted as non-productive. Following IMGT convention, CDR3 was defined as the stretch from the second conserved V-encoded cysteine to the conserved J-encoded phenylalanine. The earlier analysis of some 600 of the donors excluded sequences that lacked an unambiguous match to a single V gene segment. In an earlier analysis of several hundred of the donors, V segments were called functional above 56.7% productive rearrangements and were called segregating when the between-donor standard deviation exceeded 5%. A statistical classification framework was built to diagnose cytomegalovirus status from the catalog of TCR beta chain sequences. A later analysis assigned V and J genes by comparing TCR nucleotide sequences with IMGT/GENE-DB human TR gene sequences. In a later analysis, CDR3 sequences and most-parsimonious VDJ recombination scenarios were assigned using the TCRdist pipeline. In a later analysis, each TCR beta chain was defined by its CDR3 amino acid sequence together with its V-gene family, and reads without a unique V-gene family were excluded. To address suspected cross-contamination and a sequencing artifact, a later analysis removed 592 highly shared, low-generation-probability nucleotide sequences. A later analysis calculated a clonal expansion index for each public chain from normalized within-repertoire ranks of inferred template counts. A later analysis computed generation probabilities with a VDJ recombination model fitted to out-of-frame rearrangements, and checked the results against IGoR. Hypergeometric tests were used in a later analysis to score TCR-TCR, TCR-HLA and TCR-CMV co-occurrence, with a repertoire-size bias correction applied to the TCR pairs. False discovery rates were estimated in a later analysis by permuting HLA or CMV assignments 20 times. In a later analysis, co-occurring TCRs were grouped with DBSCAN, and TCRdist sequence similarity was added when clustering was performed within HLA-allele-positive subsets. Co-occurrence clustering excluded repertoires with fewer than 30,000 or more than 120,000 public chains, plus five with anomalous nucleotide sharing. The table comes from immuneACCESS by way of TCRdb, which keeps in-frame sequences with V and J called. Part of the clones is missing from these tables; in studies checked, under half for an unresolved V gene and the rest for unknown reasons. D and trimming come from the DNA, and the V and J calls and clone size come from that table. The sample data list more than 85,000 clones, and approximately 82% of these were observed just once. About 2.5% of the sample is held by the ten biggest clonotypes.

The cohort comprised around 690 healthy bone marrow donors. At the time of sampling, every cohort member was nominally healthy, though immune exposures that went unrecorded were likely present. The donor tested CMV seronegative, placing the donor among the roughly 340 seronegative members of the cohort. Every donor gave a peripheral blood sample, and the peripheral blood mononuclear cells from that sample were used for TCR beta sequencing. The Qiagen DNeasy Blood Extraction Kit was used to extract genomic DNA from the blood cell samples. This clone was observed a few times. There is no known antigen for this receptor. Base qualities are not provided; no much larger clone lies one nucleotide away.

The chain is made from TRBV5-4 and TRBJ1-1; a stretch of 7 junction bases matches TRBD1. The source material was PBMCs. The clonotype comes from a man aged 35-49 years in good health and CMV-seronegative. In nucleotides, the sequence is TGTGCCAGCAGCATTGACAGGGTGAACACTGAAGCTTTCTTT. The resulting protein is CASSIDRVNTEAFF.